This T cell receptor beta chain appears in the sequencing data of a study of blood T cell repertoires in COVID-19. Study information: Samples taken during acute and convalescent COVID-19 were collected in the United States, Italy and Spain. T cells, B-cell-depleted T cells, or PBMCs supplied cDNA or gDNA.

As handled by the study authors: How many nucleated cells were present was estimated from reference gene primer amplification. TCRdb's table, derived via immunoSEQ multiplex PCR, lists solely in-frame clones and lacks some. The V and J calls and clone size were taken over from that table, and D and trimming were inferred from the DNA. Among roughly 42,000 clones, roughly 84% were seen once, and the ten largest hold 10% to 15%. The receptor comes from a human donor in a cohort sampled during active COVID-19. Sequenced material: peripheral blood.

CDR3: CASSLAGAFADTQYF. CDR3 coding DNA: TGTGCCAGCAGTTTAGCGGGGGCATTCGCAGATACGCAGTATTTT. The V and J genes are TRBV28 and TRBJ2-3; D possibly corresponds to TRBD2 (7 bases). Trimming took 2 bases from V and 4 from J, leaving 13 bases between them. CDR1 is MDHEN and CDR2 is SYDVKM in the germline V gene. The CDR3 is 15 residues long. The entire variable domain, with the rest obtained from reference TRBV28 and TRBJ2-3, is as follows: DVKVTQSSRYLVKRTGEKVFLECVQDMDHENMFWYRQDPGLGLRLIYFSYDVKMKEKGDIPEGYSVSREKKERFSLILESASTNQTSMYLCASSLAGAFADTQYFGPGTRLTVL.